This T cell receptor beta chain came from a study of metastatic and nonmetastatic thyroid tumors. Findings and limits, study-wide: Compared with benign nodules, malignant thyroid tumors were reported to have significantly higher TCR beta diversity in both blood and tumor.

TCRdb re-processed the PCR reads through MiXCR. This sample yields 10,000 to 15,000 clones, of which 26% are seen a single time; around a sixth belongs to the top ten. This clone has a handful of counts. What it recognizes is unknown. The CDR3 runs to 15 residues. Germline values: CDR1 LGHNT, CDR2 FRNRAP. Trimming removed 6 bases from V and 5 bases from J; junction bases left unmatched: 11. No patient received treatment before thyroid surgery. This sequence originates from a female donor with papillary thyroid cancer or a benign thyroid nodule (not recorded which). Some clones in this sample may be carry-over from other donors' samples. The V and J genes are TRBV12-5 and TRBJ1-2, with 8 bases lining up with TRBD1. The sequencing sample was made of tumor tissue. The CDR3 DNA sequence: TGTGCTAGTGGCACCGCCCGTGGGACAGGATATGGCTACACCTTC. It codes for CASGTARGTGYGYTF.